This TCR beta chain originates from a study of control samples from healthy donors and cancer patients. Some clones are missing from TCRdb's copy, which holds only in-frame ones; the method was immunoSEQ multiplex PCR. This table has some 150,000 clones, 85% to 95% appearing once. Germline V gene sequence: CDR1 SGHRS, CDR2 YFSETQ. V lost 5 bases, J lost 0 bases, and 8 bases lay in between. The CDR3 runs 14 residues. The origin of this receptor is a man aged 45-65 years in good health. Sequencing input: blood. The rearrangement links TRBV5-1 to TRBJ2-2; D gene unclear. In DNA, the CDR3 is TGCGCCAGCAGACCTACAGCGAACACCGGGGAGCTGTTTTTT. Translation: CASRPTANTGELFF.